These 20 T cell receptor beta chains came from one sample sequenced in a study of shared clonotypes between healthy human individuals. Clones were sequenced by immunoSEQ multiplex PCR, and TCRdb holds only the in-frame ones, with some missing. The table has roughly 1,100,000 clones, approximately 76% seen once. Sequenced input: memory CD4+ T cells sorted from blood. Subset denoted: CD45RA-negative fraction. These receptors all stem from a man aged 18 to 29 in good health.

The chain uses TRBV5-6 and TRBJ1-5; 7 bases line up with TRBD1. Unmatched junction bases numbered 4, after V lost 3 bases and J lost 4 bases. Germline V gives CDR1 SGHDT, CDR2 YYEEEE. This CDR3 has 14 residues. The CDR3 loop reads CASSSLQGNQPQHF. The CDR3 DNA follows: TGTGCCAGCAGCTCATTACAGGGGAATCAGCCCCAGCATTTT.

The chain is built from TRBV29-1 and TRBJ2-7; perhaps TRBD1 as D (6 bases). V lost 5 bases and J lost 0, with 14 bases in between. The germline CDR1 and CDR2 sequences are SQVTM and ANQGSEA. The CDR3 loop spans 14 amino acids. CDR3 amino acids: CSVKGQVSSYEQYF. The CDR3 bases are TGCAGCGTTAAGGGACAAGTGAGCTCCTACGAGCAGTACTTC.

This clone was observed a single time. V gene TRBV5-1 combines with J gene TRBJ2-7; 12 bases match TRBD2. V was clipped by 3 bases and J by 2 bases; unmatched bases: 9. CDR3 size: 17 residues. Germline values: CDR1 SGHRS, CDR2 YFSETQ. The CDR3 sequence is CASSSASGGAYPYEQYF. Written as DNA, the CDR3 is TGCGCCAGCAGCTCCGCTAGCGGGGGGGCCTACCCCTACGAGCAGTACTTC.

V gene TRBV5-5 combines with J gene TRBJ2-2, with D perhaps TRBD1 (5 bases). Per germline, CDR1 SGHKS and CDR2 YYEKEE (reference sequence). With 10 bases removed from V and 2 bases from J, the gap between germline ends came to 15 bases. CDR3 size: 14 residues. CDR3 nucleotide sequence: TGTGCCGTCCGACAGAGGCCAAACACCGGGGAGCTGTTTTTT. As protein: CAVRQRPNTGELFF.

The rearrangement joins TRBV5-1 to TRBJ2-6; D perhaps matches TRBD1 (6 bases). Trimming took 0 bases from V and 0 from J, leaving 13 bases between them. CDR1 and CDR2 (germline): SGHRS, YFSETQ. This CDR3 contains 18 residues. The CDR3 region is CASSLAETGVSGANVLTF. The CDR3 nucleotides are TGCGCCAGCAGCTTGGCCGAGACAGGAGTCTCTGGGGCCAACGTCCTGACTTTC. Full variable domain (missing parts from reference TRBV5-1 and TRBJ2-6): KAGVTQTPRYLIKTRGQQVTLSCSPISGHRSVSWYQQTPGQGLQFLFEYFSETQRNKGNFPGRFSGRQFSNSRSEMNVSTLELGDSALYLCASSLAETGVSGANVLTFGAGSRLTVL.

V is TRBV11-3 and J is TRBJ2-2, with D possibly being TRBD2 (6 bases). Germline-derived CDR1 and CDR2 are SGHNT and YENEEA. V gave up 3 bases and J gave up 5 bases, with 13 bases separating them. The CDR3 sequence is 15 residues long. The CDR3 sequence: CASSLGDSVTGELFF. In nucleotides, the CDR3 is TGTGCCAGCAGCTTGGGGGACTCGGTAACCGGGGAGCTGTTTTTT.

The chain is built from TRBV7-2 and TRBJ2-7; 7 nucleotides match TRBD1. CDR3 length: 16 residues. The junction had 15 bases not matched to a gene; V was cut back by 3 bases and J by 7 bases. The V gene's germline CDR1 is SGHTA and CDR2 FQGNSA. The DNA of the CDR3 is TGTGCCAGCAGCTTGCCGCCGGGACAGTCCTCCTCGGAGCAGTACTTC. It codes for CASSLPPGQSSSEQYF.

This chain joins TRBV7-2 and TRBJ2-2, with D hard to call. Looked up from germline, CDR1 is SGHTA and CDR2 is FQGNSA. With 0 bases removed from V and 6 bases from J, the gap between germline ends came to 8 bases. The CDR3 is 14 amino acids. The CDR3 bases are TGTGCCAGCAGCTTAGCGGTTTTGGCCGGGGAGCTGTTTTTT. Protein product: CASSLAVLAGELFF.

The chain has TRBV11-2 and TRBJ1-2; TRBD1 might be the D (5 bases). Trimming took off 0 bases at V and 6 bases at J, with 17 bases between the two ends. Germline lookup yields CDR1 SGHAT and CDR2 FQNNGV. CDR3 length: 16 amino acids. The CDR3 protein is CASSLDSRGFEDGYTF. CDR3 nucleotides: TGTGCCAGCAGCTTAGATAGTAGGGGTTTTGAGGATGGCTACACCTTC.

This sequence joins TRBV7-9 and TRBJ1-3; a possible D gene is TRBD1 (6 bases). V lost 6 bases and J lost 2, with 8 bases in between. This CDR3 region has 13 residues. CDR1 is SEHNR and CDR2 is FQNEAQ in the germline V gene (reference sequence). For the CDR3, the DNA is TGTGCCAGCAGACAGGGTACTGGAAACACCATATATTTT. Its protein is CASRQGTGNTIYF.

This clone turned up a few times. The chain couples TRBV30 to TRBJ1-2; D unclear. Between the trimmed V and J ends, which lost 0 bases and 7 bases, there was a span of 12 bases. The V gene's germline CDR1 is GTSNPN and CDR2 SVGIG (reference sequence). The CDR3 has 13 amino acids. This CDR3 is CAWSVGLSGGYTF. CDR3 coding DNA: TGTGCCTGGAGTGTGGGTCTTTCAGGTGGCTACACCTTC.

The chain recombines TRBV5-1 with TRBJ2-1, with 7 bases identical to TRBD1. CDR1 is SGHRS and CDR2 is YFSETQ in the germline V gene. The CDR3 loop spans 14 amino acids. V lost 3 bases, J lost 8 bases, and 8 bases stayed unmatched. CDR3 in amino acids: CASSYRQGLHEQFF. The DNA of the CDR3 is TGCGCCAGCAGCTACAGACAGGGTTTGCATGAGCAGTTCTTC.

V gene TRBV4-1 combines with J gene TRBJ1-6, with TRBD1 identical over 7 bases. The trim removed 3 bases at V and 8 bases at J, leaving 13 bases unmatched. The germline gives CDR1 MGHRA, CDR2 YSYEKL. This CDR3 region has 17 residues. The chain's CDR3 is CASSQLIERQGHSPLHF. CDR3 sequence (DNA): TGCGCCAGCAGCCAGCTTATCGAGAGACAGGGCCATTCACCCCTCCACTTT.

This chain links TRBV14 with TRBJ2-6; no reliable D call. The CDR3 consists of 15 residues. Between the trimmed V and J ends, which lost 4 bases and 2 bases, there was a span of 9 bases. CDR1 and CDR2 from the germline V gene are SGHDN and FVKESK. CDR3 sequence (DNA): TGTGCCAGCAGCCCGGACCAAACTGGGGCCAACGTCCTGACTTTC. It codes for CASSPDQTGANVLTF.

This clone showed up just a few times. Other DNA sequences from this sample encode an identical CDR3 as well. V usage is TRBV5-1 and J usage is TRBJ1-1; no clear D. The ends were cut back, 0 bases at V and 0 bases at J, with 6 bases in the middle. Germline V gene data show CDR1 as SGHRS and CDR2 as YFSETQ. The CDR3 is made up of 14 amino acids. DNA for the CDR3: TGCGCCAGCAGCTTGGATGGCTTGAACACTGAAGCTTTCTTT. Translation gives CASSLDGLNTEAFF.

This chain joins TRBV18 and TRBJ1-6, with D perhaps matching TRBD1 (5 bases). V lost 5 bases, J lost 7 bases, and 9 bases lay in between. The CDR3 runs to 13 residues. CDR1 is KGHSH, CDR2 LQKENI, per germline. CDR3 amino acids: CASSGAENSPLHF. In nucleotides, the CDR3 is TGTGCCAGCTCAGGGGCCGAAAATTCACCCCTCCACTTT.

This chain joins TRBV5-6 and TRBJ2-1; 11 nucleotides agree with TRBD1. V dropped 7 bases and J dropped 0; count of bases not matched to a gene: 6. The CDR3 extends over 16 amino acids. Germline lookup yields CDR1 SGHDT and CDR2 YYEEEE. As DNA, the CDR3 is TGTGCCAGCCAGTCCGGGACAGGGGGCTCCTACAATGAGCAGTTCTTC. Protein sequence: CASQSGTGGSYNEQFF.

The chain has TRBV30 and TRBJ1-6; 9 bases line up with TRBD1. Germline V lookup: CDR1 GTSNPN, CDR2 SVGIG (reference sequence). J was trimmed by 9 bases and V by 4 bases; bases with no gene match: 4. The CDR3 sequence is 13 residues long. The CDR3 here is CAWIGQGTSPLHF. CDR3 bases: TGTGCCTGGATAGGACAGGGGACTTCACCCCTCCACTTT.

The chain carries TRBV19 and TRBJ1-3; the D gene is possibly TRBD1 (6 bases). The CDR3 covers 15 residues. CDR1 is LNHDA and CDR2 is SQIVND in the germline V gene (reference sequence). Deletions cut 7 bases from V and 0 bases from J, with 13 bases between. CDR3 bases: TGTGCCAGTAAAATACAGGGCCACTCTGGAAACACCATATATTTT. Amino acids: CASKIQGHSGNTIYF. The complete variable domain, with remaining parts taken from reference TRBV19 and TRBJ1-3, reads DGGITQSPKYLFRKEGQNVTLSCEQNLNHDAMYWYRQDPGQGLRLIYYSQIVNDFQKGDIAEGYSVSREKKESFPLTVTSAQKNPTAFYLCASKIQGHSGNTIYFGEGSWLTVV.

The rearrangement joins TRBV28 to TRBJ2-4; D is possibly TRBD1 (5 bases). Between the trimmed V and J ends, which lost 4 bases and 0 bases, there was a span of 13 bases. CDR3 length equals 16 residues. From germline, CDR1 is MDHEN and CDR2 SYDVKM. In DNA form, the CDR3 reads TGTGCCAGCAGTTCCGGACATACCTTAGCCAAAAACATTCAGTACTTC. This translates into CASSSGHTLAKNIQYF.